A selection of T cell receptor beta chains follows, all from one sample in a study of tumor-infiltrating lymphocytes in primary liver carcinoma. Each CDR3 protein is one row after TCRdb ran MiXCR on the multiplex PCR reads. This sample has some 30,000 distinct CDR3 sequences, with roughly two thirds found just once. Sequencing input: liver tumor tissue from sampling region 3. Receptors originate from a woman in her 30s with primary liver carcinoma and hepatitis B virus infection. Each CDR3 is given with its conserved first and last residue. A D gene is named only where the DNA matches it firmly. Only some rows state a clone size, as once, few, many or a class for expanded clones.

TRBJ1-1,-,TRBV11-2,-,CVSSLKPGPNTEAFF,TGTGTCAGCAGCTTAAAACCTGGACCGAACACTGAAGCTTTCTTT
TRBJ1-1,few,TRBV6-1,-,CAYSDVTLNTEAFF,TGTGCCTACAGTGACGTGACATTGAACACTGAAGCTTTCTTT
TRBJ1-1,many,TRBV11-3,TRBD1,CASRAGGSDTEAFF,TGTGCCAGCAGAGCAGGGGGCTCGGACACTGAAGCTTTCTTT
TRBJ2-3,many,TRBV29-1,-,CSVAFGTDTQYF,TGCAGCGTTGCGTTTGGCACAGATACGCAGTATTTT
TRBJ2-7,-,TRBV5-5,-,CASSLLVVDCEQYF,TGTGCCAGTAGCCTCCTAGTAGTAGACTGCGAGCAGTACTTC
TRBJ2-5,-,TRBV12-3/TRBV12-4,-,CARSTYPGGEETQYF,TGTGCCAGAAGCACCTACCCCGGGGGTGAAGAGACCCAATACTTC
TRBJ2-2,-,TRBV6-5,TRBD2,CASSLWGGGTRELFF,TGTGCCAGCAGTCTGTGGGGGGGTGGAACCCGGGAGCTGTTTTTT
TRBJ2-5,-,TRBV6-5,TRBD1,CASCTDRGLTQYF,TGTGCCAGTTGTACCGACAGGGGGCTGACCCAGTACTTT
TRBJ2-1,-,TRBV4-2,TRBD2,CVSSHSKGTSVDNGQFF,TGTGTCAGCAGCCACAGCAAAGGGACTAGCGTAGACAATGGGCAGTTCTTC
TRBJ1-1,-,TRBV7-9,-,CASSFGQGNTEPFF,-
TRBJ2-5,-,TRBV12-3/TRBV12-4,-,CASSSYIESEETQYF,TGTGCCAGCAGCAGCTACATCGAGAGCGAAGAGACCCAGTACTTC
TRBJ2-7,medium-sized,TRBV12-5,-,CASAPGTVYEQYF,TGTGCTAGTGCCCCCGGGACGGTCTACGAGCAGTACTTC
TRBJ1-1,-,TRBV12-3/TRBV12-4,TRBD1,CASSQLPQEKEGAEASF,TGTGCCAGCAGTCAACTCCCCCAGGAGAAGGAGGGGGCTGAAGCTTCCTTT
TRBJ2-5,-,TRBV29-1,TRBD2,CSVPVGTSGSQETQYF,TGCAGCGTCCCCGTCGGGACTAGCGGTTCACAAGAGACCCAGTACTTC
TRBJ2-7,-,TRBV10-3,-,CAINEVGGISYEQYF,TGTGCCATCAATGAGGTCGGAGGGATATCCTACGAGCAATACTTC
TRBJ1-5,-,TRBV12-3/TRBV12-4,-,CTSSLHSNQPQNF,TGTACCAGCAGTTTACACAGCAATCAGCCCCAGAATTTT
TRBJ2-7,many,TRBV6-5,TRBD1,CASYPGQGHYEQYF,TGTGCCAGCTACCCGGGACAGGGGCACTACGAGCAGTACTTC
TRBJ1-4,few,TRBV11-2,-,CASSPLGGKPFF,TGTGCCAGCAGTCCCTTGGGGGGAAAACCGTTTTTT
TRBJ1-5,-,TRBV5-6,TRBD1,CASRTGGSNQPQHF,TGTGCCAGCAGGACAGGGGGCAGTAATCAACCCCAGCATTTT
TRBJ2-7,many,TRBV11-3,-,CASSVGGPSYELYF,TGTGCCAGCAGCGTGGGGGGGCCCTCCTACGAGCTGTACTTC
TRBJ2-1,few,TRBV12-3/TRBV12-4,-,CASSARQLYNEQFF,TGTGCCAGCAGTGCCCGACAGCTCTACAATGAGCAGTTCTTT
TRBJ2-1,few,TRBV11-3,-,CASSLEPRSFPYNEQFF,TGTGCCAGCAGCTTAGAACCCAGGAGTTTTCCCTACAATGAGCAGTTCTTC
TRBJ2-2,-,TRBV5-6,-,CAGSLTLRVAGELFF,TGTGCCGGCAGCTTGACACTCAGAGTCGCCGGGGAGCTGTTTTTT
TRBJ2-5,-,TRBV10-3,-,CAISESDTRRETQYF,TGTGCCATCAGTGAGTCGGATACCAGACGAGAGACCCAATACTTC
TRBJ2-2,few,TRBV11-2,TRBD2,CASSRQLAENTGELFF,TGTGCCAGCAGTCGTCAACTAGCGGAAAACACCGGGGAGCTGTTTTTT
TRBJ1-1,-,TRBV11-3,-,CASNPPRSLNTEAFF,TGTGCCAGCAACCCCCCACGGAGCTTGAACACTGAAGCTTTCTTT
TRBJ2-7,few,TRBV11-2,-,CTSSFLQGPSYEQYF,TGTACCAGCAGCTTTCTACAGGGACCCTCCTACGAGCAGTATTTC
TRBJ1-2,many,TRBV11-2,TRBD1,CASSLGAGGSYGYTF,TGTGCCAGCAGCTTAGGGGCAGGGGGTAGCTATGGCTACACCTTC
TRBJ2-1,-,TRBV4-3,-,CACSQDWDYAYNEQFF,TGCGCCTGCAGCCAAGATTGGGATTACGCCTACAATGAACAGTTCTTC
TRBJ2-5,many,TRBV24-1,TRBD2,CATSDFQSGAKETQYF,TGTGCCACCAGTGATTTCCAAAGCGGGGCTAAAGAGACCCAGTACTTC
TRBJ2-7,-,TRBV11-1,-,CASSPRQGEQYEQYF,TGTGCTAGCAGCCCACGACAAGGGGAGCAGTACGAGCAGTACTTC
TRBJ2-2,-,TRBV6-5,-,CASSPRTGFTGVLFF,TGTGCCAGCAGTCCGCGGACGGGGTTCACTGGGGTGCTGTTTTTT
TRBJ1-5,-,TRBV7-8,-,CARGLGANQPQHF,TGTGCCAGAGGCTTAGGGGCTAATCAGCCCCAGCATTTT
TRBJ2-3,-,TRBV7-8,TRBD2,CPSSYGGGVGSSGTDTLYF,TGTCCCAGCAGCTACGGTGGGGGGGTGGGATCATCAGGCACAGATACGCTGTATTTT
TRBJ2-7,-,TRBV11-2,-,CGSSPRTGQTYEHYF,TGTGGCAGCAGCCCCAGGACGGGCCAGACCTACGAGCACTATTTC
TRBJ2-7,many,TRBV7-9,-,CASSPSGTHAYEQYF,TGTGCCAGCAGCCCCTCCGGGACACATGCCTACGAGCAGTACTTC
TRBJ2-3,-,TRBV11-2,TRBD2,CASSFGLGRTDTRYF,TGTGCCAGCAGCTTCGGACTAGGACGCACAGATACGCGGTATTTC
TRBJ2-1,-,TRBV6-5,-,CASSTDWGLTQFF,TGTGCCAGCAGTACCGACTGGGGGCTAACCCAGTTCTTC
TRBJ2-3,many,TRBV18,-,CASSLPGVTDTQYF,TGTGCCAGCTCACTCCCCGGGGTCACAGATACGCAGTATTTT
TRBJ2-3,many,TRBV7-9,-,CASSFFSGFTDTQYF,TGTGCCAGCAGCTTTTTTTCGGGCTTCACAGATACGCAGTATTTT
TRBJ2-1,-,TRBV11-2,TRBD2,CASSWTSGGDQSF,TGTGCCAGTAGCTGGACTAGCGGTGGTGACCAGTCCTTC
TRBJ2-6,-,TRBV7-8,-,CASSLVFGSGVNVLTF,TGTGCCAGCAGCTTAGTTTTCGGTTCTGGGGTCAACGTCCTGACATTC
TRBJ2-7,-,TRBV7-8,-,CVSSSGCGRTMSSYERYF,TGTGTCAGCAGCTCGGGTTGCGGTCGTACTATGAGCTCCTACGAGCGGTACTTC
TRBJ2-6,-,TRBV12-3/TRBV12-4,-,CASRRTDSLTGVNILTF,TGTGCCAGCAGAAGGACAGATTCCCTTACCGGGGTCAACATCCTGACTTTC
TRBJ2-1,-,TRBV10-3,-,CTISPTAALDEQFF,TGTACCATCAGTCCCACGGCGGCCCTGGATGAGCAGTTCTTC